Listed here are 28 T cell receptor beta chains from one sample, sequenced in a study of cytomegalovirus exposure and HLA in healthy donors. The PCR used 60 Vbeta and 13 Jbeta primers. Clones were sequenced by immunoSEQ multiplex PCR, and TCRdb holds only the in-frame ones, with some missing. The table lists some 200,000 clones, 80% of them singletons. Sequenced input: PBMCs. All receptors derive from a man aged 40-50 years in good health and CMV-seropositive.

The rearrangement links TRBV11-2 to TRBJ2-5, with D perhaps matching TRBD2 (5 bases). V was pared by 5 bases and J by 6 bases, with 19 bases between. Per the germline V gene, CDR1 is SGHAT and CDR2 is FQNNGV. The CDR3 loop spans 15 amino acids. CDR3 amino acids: CASSPQDGGPQTQYF. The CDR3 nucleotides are TGTGCCAGCAGCCCCCAGGACGGAGGCCCTCAGACCCAGTACTTC. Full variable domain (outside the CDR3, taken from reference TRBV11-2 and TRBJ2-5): EAGVAQSPRYKIIEKRQSVAFWCNPISGHATLYWYQQILGQGPKLLIQFQNNGVVDDSQLPKDRFSAERLKGVDSTLKIQPAKLEDSAVYLCASSPQDGGPQTQYFGPGTRLLVL.

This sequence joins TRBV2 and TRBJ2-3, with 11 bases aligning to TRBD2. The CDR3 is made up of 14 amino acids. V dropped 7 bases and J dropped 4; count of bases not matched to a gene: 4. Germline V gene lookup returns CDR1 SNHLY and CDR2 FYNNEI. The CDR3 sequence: CASNELAGADTQYF. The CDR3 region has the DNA TGTGCCAGCAACGAACTAGCGGGGGCAGATACGCAGTATTTT.

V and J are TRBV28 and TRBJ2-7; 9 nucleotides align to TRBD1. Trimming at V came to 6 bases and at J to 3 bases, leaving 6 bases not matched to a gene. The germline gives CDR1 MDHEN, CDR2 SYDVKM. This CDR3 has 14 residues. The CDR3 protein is CASRGQGLVYEQYF. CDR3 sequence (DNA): TGTGCCAGCAGAGGACAGGGGCTAGTCTACGAGCAGTACTTC.

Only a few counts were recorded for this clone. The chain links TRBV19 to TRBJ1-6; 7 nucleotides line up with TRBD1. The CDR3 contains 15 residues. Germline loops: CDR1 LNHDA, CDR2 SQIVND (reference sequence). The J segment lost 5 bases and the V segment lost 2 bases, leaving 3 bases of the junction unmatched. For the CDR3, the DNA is TGTGCCAGTAGTATACAGGGGGGAAATAATTCACCCCTCCACTTT. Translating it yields CASSIQGGNNSPLHF.

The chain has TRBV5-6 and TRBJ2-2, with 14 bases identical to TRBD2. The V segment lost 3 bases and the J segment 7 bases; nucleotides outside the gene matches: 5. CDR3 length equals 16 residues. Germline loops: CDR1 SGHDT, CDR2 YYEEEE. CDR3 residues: CASSWGTSGGIGELFF. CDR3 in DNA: TGTGCCAGCAGCTGGGGGACTAGCGGGGGTATCGGGGAGCTGTTTTTT.

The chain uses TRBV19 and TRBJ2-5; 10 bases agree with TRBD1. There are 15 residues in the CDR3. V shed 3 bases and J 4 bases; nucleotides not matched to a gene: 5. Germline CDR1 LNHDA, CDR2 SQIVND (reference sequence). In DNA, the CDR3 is TGTGCCAGTAGTATTCGGGGGACAGGGGTAGAGACCCAGTACTTC. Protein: CASSIRGTGVETQYF. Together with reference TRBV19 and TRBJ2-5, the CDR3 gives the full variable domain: DGGITQSPKYLFRKEGQNVTLSCEQNLNHDAMYWYRQDPGQGLRLIYYSQIVNDFQKGDIAEGYSVSREKKESFPLTVTSAQKNPTAFYLCASSIRGTGVETQYFGPGTRLLVL.

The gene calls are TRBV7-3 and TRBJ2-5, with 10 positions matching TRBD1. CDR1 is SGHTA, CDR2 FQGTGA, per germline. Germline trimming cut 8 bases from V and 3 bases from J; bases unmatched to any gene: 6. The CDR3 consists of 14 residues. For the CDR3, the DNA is TGTGCCAGCCGCTACGGGACAGGGGAAGAGACCCAGTACTTC. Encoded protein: CASRYGTGEETQYF. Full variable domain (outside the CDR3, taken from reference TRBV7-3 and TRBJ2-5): GAGVSQTPSNKVTEKGKYVELRCDPISGHTALYWYRQSLGQGPEFLIYFQGTGAADDSGLPNDRFFAVRPEGSVSTLKIQRTERGDSAVYLCASRYGTGEETQYFGPGTRLLVL.

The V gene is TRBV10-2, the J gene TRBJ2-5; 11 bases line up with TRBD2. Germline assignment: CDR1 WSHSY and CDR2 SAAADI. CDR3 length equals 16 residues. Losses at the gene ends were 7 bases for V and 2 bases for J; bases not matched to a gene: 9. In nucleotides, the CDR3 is TGCGCCAGCACCGATGGGCTAGCGGGGGGTCAAGAGACCCAGTACTTC. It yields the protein CASTDGLAGGQETQYF.

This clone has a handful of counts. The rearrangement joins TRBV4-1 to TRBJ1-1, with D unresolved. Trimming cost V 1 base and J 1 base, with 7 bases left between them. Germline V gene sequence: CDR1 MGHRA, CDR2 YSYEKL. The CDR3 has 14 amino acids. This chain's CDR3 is CASSQASRNTEAFF. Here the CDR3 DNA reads TGCGCCAGCAGCCAAGCGTCGCGGAACACTGAAGCTTTCTTT.

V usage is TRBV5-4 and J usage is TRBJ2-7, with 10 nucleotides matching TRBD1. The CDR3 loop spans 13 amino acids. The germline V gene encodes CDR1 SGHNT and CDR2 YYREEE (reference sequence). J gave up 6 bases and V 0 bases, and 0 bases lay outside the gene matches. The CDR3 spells CASSLGTGGEQYF. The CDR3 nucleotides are TGTGCCAGCAGCTTGGGGACAGGGGGCGAGCAGTACTTC.

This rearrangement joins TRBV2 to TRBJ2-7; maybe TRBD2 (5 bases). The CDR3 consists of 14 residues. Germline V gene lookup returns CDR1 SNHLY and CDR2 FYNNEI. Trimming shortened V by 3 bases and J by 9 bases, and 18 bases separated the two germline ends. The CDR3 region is CASSDRTATMVQYF. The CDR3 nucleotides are TGTGCCAGCAGTGATCGGACTGCTACGATGGTGCAGTACTTC.

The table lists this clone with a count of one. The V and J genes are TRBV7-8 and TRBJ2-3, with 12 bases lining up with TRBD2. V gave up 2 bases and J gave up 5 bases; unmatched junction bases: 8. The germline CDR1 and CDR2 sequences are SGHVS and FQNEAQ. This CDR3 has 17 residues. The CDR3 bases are TGTGCCAGCAGCTTACAGCTAGCGGGGGGGCCAGGAGATACGCAGTATTTT. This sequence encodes CASSLQLAGGPGDTQYF.

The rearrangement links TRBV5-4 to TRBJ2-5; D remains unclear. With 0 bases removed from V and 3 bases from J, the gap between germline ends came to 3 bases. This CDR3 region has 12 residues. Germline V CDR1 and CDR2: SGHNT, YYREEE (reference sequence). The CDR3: CASSLGEETQYF. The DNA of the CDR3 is TGTGCCAGCAGCTTGGGCGAAGAGACCCAGTACTTC.

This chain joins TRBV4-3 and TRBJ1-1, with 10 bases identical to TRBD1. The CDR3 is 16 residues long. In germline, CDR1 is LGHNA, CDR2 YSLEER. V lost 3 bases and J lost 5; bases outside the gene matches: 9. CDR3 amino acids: CASSHGTGDGRTEAFF. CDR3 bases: TGCGCCAGCAGCCACGGGACAGGGGATGGGAGGACTGAAGCTTTCTTT.

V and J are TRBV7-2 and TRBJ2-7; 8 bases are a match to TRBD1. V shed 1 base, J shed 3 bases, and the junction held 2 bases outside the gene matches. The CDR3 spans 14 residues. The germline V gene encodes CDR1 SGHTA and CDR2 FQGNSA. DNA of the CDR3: TGTGCCAGCAGCTTAGGCGGACAGGGCTACGAGCAGTACTTC. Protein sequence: CASSLGGQGYEQYF.

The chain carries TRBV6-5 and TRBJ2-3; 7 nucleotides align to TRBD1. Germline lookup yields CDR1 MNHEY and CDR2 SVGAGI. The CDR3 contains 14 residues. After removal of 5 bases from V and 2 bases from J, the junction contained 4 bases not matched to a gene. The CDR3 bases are TGTGCCAGCAGTGCACAGGGGATCACAGATACGCAGTATTTT. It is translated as CASSAQGITDTQYF.

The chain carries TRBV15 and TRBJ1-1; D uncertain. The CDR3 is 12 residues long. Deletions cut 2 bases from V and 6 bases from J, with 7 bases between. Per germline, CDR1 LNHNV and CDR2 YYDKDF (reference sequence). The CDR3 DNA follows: TGTGCCACCAGCAGACCCGGGTCTGAAGCTTTCTTT. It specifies CATSRPGSEAFF.

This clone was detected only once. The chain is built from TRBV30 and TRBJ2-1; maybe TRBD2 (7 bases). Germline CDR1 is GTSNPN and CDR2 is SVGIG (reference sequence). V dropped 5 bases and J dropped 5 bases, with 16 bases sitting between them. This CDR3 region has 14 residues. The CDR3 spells CAWEGGPGDNEQFF. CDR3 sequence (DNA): TGTGCCTGGGAGGGAGGGCCAGGGGACAATGAGCAGTTCTTC.

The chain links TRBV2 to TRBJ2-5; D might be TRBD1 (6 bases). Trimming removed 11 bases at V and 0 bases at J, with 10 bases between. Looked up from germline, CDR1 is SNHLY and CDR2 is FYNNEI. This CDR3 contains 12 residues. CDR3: CASRDNQETQYF. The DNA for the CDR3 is TGTGCCTCCCGGGACAACCAAGAGACCCAGTACTTC.

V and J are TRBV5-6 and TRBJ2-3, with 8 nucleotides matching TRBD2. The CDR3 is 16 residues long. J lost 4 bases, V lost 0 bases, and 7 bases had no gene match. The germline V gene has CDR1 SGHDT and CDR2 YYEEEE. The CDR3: CASSLDWRGAADTQYF. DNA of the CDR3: TGTGCCAGCAGCTTGGATTGGCGGGGGGCCGCAGATACGCAGTATTTT. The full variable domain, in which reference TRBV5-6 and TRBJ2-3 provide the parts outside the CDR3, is DAGVTQSPTHLIKTRGQQVTLRCSPKSGHDTVSWYQQALGQGPQFIFQYYEEEERQRGNFPDRFSGHQFPNYSSELNVNALLLGDSALYLCASSLDWRGAADTQYFGPGTRLTVL.

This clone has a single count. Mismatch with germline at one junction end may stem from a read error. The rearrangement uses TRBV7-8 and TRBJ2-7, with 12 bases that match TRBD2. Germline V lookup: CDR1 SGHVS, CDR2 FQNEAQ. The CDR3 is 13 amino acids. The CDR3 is CASSLTTGLAGPF. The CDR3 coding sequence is TGTGCCAGCAGCTTAACCACCGGACTAGCGGGGCCCTTC.

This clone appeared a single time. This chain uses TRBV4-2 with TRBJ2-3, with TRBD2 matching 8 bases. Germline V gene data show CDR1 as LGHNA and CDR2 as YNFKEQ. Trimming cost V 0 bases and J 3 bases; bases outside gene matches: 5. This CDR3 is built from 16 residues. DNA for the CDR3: TGTGCCAGCAGCCAAGATAGTCGCGGGGGGACAGATACGCAGTATTTT. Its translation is CASSQDSRGGTDTQYF.

This CDR3 is CASSRRTSGDQETQYF. The CDR3 nucleotides are TGCGCCAGCAGCCGGCGGACTAGCGGGGACCAAGAGACCCAGTACTTC. The chain combines TRBV4-1 with TRBJ2-5, with 12 nucleotides matching TRBD2. With V trimmed by 4 bases and J by 0 bases, 3 bases remained unmatched. The CDR3 is 16 residues long. From germline, CDR1 is MGHRA and CDR2 YSYEKL.

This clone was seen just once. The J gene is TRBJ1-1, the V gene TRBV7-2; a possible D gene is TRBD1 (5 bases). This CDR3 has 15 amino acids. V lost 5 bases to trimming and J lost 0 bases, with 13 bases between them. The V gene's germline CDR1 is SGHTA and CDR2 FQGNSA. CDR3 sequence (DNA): TGTGCCAGCAGCCCTCGCGGGACGGTGAACACTGAAGCTTTCTTT. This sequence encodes CASSPRGTVNTEAFF.

CDR3 amino acids: CASSRKTGNTEAFF. The DNA of the CDR3 is TGCGCCAGCAGCCGAAAGACAGGGAACACTGAAGCTTTCTTT. This sequence joins TRBV4-3 and TRBJ1-1; the D gene is possibly TRBD1 (6 bases). This CDR3 has 14 amino acids. CDR1 and CDR2 from the germline V gene are LGHNA and YSLEER. V was pared by 4 bases and J by 1 base, with 10 bases between.

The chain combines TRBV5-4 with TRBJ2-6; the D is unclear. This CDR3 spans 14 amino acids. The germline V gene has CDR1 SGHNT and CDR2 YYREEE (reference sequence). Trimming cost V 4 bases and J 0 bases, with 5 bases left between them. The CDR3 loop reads CASSPSSGANVLTF. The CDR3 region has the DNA TGTGCCAGCAGCCCCAGCTCTGGGGCCAACGTCCTGACTTTC.

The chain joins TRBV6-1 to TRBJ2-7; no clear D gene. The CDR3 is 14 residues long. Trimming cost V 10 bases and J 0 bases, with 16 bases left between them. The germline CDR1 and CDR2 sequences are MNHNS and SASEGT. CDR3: CAILTDFISYEQYF. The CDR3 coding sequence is TGTGCCATCCTGACCGACTTCATCTCCTACGAGCAGTACTTC.

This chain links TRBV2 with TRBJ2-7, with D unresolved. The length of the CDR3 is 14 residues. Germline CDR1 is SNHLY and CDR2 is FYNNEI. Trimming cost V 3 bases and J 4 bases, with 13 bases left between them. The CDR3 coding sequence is TGTGCCAGCAGTGACTATGAAGAGCCTTACGAGCAGTACTTC. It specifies CASSDYEEPYEQYF.